This T cell receptor beta chain was sequenced for a study of cytomegalovirus exposure and HLA in healthy donors. Separation from the approximately 690-subject first cohort characterized the 120-subject validation cohort, to which the donors belonged. Regarding the study as a whole: High sensitivity and specificity were reportedly achieved when the classifier diagnosed cytomegalovirus status. According to a later analysis, TCR clusters from the first cohort tended to co-occur in the 120 or so validation repertoires. Cytomegalovirus-associated status was assigned to 164 TCR beta chains.

In its sample, this clone was seen once. The antigen remains undetermined. Germline V gene lookup returns CDR1 MGHDK and CDR2 SYGVNS. This CDR3 contains 12 residues. Trimming at V came to 5 bases and at J to 6 bases, leaving 1 base not matched to a gene. This table comes from immunoSEQ multiplex PCR, and its TCRdb copy is limited to in-frame clones, with some not included. The table lists roughly 240,000 clones, around nine tenths of them singletons. V gene TRBV25-1 combines with J gene TRBJ1-5, with 7 nucleotides matching TRBD1. The receptor was derived from a man aged 18 to 29 in good health and CMV-seronegative. Sequenced material: PBMCs. Here the CDR3 DNA reads TGTGCCAGCAGTACAGGGGTTCAGCCCCAGCATTTT. Amino acids: CASSTGVQPQHF.